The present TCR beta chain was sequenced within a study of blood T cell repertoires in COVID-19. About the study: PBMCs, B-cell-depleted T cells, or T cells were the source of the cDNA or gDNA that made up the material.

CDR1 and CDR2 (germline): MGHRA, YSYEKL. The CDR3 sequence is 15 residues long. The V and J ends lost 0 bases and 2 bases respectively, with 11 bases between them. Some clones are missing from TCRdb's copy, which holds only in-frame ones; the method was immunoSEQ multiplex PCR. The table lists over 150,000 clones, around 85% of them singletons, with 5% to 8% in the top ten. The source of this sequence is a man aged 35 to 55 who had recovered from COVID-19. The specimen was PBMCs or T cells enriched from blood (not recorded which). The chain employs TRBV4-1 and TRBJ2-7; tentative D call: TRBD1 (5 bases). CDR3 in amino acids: CASSQDWTRTYEQYF. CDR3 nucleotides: TGCGCCAGCAGCCAAGATTGGACAAGAACCTACGAGCAGTACTTC.